This T cell receptor beta chain was sequenced for a study of cytomegalovirus exposure and HLA in healthy donors. TCRdb keeps only in-frame clones here, not all; method: immunoSEQ multiplex PCR. Of around 160,000 clones listed, 88% are singletons. The length of the CDR3 is 15 residues. Trimming pared 6 bases from V and 1 base from J, leaving 15 bases between. CDR1 LNHDA and CDR2 SQIVND come from the germline V gene (reference sequence). Study observations and caveats: Published work reported that the classifier diagnosed cytomegalovirus status with high specificity and sensitivity. Among TCR beta chains, those listed as cytomegalovirus-associated numbered about 160. The dataset shows that most TCR sequences were rare, while some public TCRs occurred in many donors.

The donors were part of the roughly 130-subject validation cohort, which stood apart from the 666-subject first cohort. Worth noting for this clone: Its antigen is as yet unknown.

This sequence joins TRBV19 and TRBJ1-1; D is ambiguous. The sequenced material came from PBMCs. The sequence was collected from a man aged 18 to 29 in good health and CMV-seronegative. The CDR3 sequence: CASSTTGGRNTEAFF. The DNA of the CDR3 is TGTGCCAGTAGCACGACCGGTGGGAGGAACACTGAAGCTTTCTTT. Full variable domain (rest looked up from reference TRBV19 and TRBJ1-1): DGGITQSPKYLFRKEGQNVTLSCEQNLNHDAMYWYRQDPGQGLRLIYYSQIVNDFQKGDIAEGYSVSREKKESFPLTVTSAQKNPTAFYLCASSTTGGRNTEAFFGQGTRLTVV.